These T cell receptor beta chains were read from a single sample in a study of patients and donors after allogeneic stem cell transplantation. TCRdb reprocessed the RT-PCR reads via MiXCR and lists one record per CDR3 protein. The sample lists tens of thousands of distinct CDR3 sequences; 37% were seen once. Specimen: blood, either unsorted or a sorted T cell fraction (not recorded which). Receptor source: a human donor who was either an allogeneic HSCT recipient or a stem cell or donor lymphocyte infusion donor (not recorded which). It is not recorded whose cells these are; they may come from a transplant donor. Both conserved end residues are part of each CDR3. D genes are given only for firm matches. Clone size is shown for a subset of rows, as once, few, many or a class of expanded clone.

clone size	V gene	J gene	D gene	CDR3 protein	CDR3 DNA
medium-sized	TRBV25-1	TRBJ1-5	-	CASRSNQPQHF	TGTGCCAGCAGAAGCAATCAGCCCCAGCATTTT
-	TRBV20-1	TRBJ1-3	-	CSARDPRDIVRNTIYF	TGCAGTGCTAGAGATCCCCGGGACATAGTGAGAAACACCATATATTTT
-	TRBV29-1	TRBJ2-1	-	CSGEGQTLSYNEQFF	TGCAGCGGCGAAGGACAGACTCTCTCCTACAATGAGCAGTTCTTC
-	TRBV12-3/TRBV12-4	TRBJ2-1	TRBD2	CASSMGLGILVGQFF	TGTGCCAGCAGTATGGGACTAGGGATTTTGGTAGGGCAGTTCTTC
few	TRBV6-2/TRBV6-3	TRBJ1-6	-	CASSPIYNSPLHF	TGTGCCAGCAGTCCGATTTATAATTCACCCCTCCACTTT
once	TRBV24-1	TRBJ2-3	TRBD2	CATSDIRLAPSTDTQYF	TGTGCCACCAGTGATATCCGACTAGCGCCTAGCACAGATACGCAGTATTTT
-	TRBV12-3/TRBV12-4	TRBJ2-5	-	CASSPGTYLQETQYF	TGTGCCAGCAGCCCCGGGACCTACTTACAAGAGACCCAGTACTTC
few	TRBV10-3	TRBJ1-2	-	CAISGRTAVKLF	TGTGCCATCAGTGGACGAACGGCGGTTAAGTTATTC
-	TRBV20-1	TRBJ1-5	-	CSALGDGVQPQHF	TGCAGTGCTCTGGGGGACGGGGTTCAGCCCCAGCATTTT
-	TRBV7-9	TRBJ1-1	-	CASSLGGILNTEAFF	TGTGCCAGCAGCTTAGGAGGGATCCTAAACACTGAAGCTTTCTTT
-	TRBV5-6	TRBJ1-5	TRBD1	CASSFWTGKVHQPQHF	TGTGCCAGCAGCTTTTGGACAGGGAAGGTCCATCAGCCCCAGCATTTT
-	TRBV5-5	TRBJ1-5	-	CASSSYVLDQPQHF	TGTGCCAGCAGCTCTTATGTGCTAGATCAGCCCCAGCATTTT
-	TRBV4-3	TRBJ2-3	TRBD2	CASSQEAAGEDTQYF	TGCGCCAGCAGCCAAGAGGCAGCGGGAGAAGATACGCAGTATTTT
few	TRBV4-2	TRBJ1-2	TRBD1	CASSHTGATNYGYTF	TGTGCCAGCAGCCATACAGGGGCCACTAACTATGGCTACACCTTC
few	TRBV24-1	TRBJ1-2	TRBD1	CATSDTGVGYTF	TGTGCCACCAGTGATACAGGGGTTGGCTACACCTTC
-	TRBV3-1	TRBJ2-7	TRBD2	CASSPLGTSGYEQYF	TGTGCCAGCAGCCCTCTCGGGACTAGCGGATACGAGCAGTACTTC
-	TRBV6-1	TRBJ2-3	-	CASSEGTADTQYF	TGTGCCAGCAGTGAAGGGACAGCAGATACGCAGTATTTT
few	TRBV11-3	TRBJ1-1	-	CASSLARFGEAFF	TGTGCCAGCAGCTTAGCCAGGTTTGGTGAAGCTTTCTTT
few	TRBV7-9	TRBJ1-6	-	CASSRRLDGNSPLHF	TGTGCCAGCAGCCGCCGCCTGGATGGGAATTCACCCCTCCACTTT
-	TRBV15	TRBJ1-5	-	CATSRVNNQPQHF	TGTGCCACCAGCAGAGTAAACAATCAGCCCCAGCATTTT
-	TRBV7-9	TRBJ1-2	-	CASSLPVNYGYTF	TGTGCCAGCAGCTTACCCGTCAACTATGGCTACACCTTC
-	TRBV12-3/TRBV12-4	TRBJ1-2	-	CASSKDGNYGYTF	TGTGCCAGCAGTAAGGACGGGAACTATGGCTACACCTTC
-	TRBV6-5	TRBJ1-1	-	CAVRTKGAGTEAFF	TGTGCCGTTAGAACCAAAGGGGCTGGAACTGAAGCTTTCTTT
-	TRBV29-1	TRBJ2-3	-	CSAGLADTQYF	TGCAGCGCCGGACTGGCGGATACGCAGTATTTT
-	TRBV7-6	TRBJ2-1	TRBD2	CASSRTWGGSGRAPYNEQFF	TGTGCCAGCAGCAGGACATGGGGTGGTAGCGGGAGGGCACCCTACAATGAGCAGTTCTTC
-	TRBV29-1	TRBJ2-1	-	CSVDSASSYNEQFF	TGCAGCGTCGACAGCGCTAGCTCCTACAATGAGCAGTTCTTC
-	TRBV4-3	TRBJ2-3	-	CASSYLGRTTDTQYF	TGCGCCAGCAGCTACCTCGGGAGAACCACAGATACGCAGTATTTT
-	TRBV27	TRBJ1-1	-	CASSLGALNTEAFF	TGTGCCAGCAGTCTCGGGGCTCTGAACACTGAAGCTTTCTTT
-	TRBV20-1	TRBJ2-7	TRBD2	CSARDIRGASGRFIPYEQYF	TGCAGTGCTAGAGATATACGAGGGGCTAGCGGGAGGTTCATACCCTACGAGCAGTACTTC
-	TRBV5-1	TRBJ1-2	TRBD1	CASQDRGQNYGYTF	TGCGCCAGCCAGGACAGGGGGCAGAACTATGGCTACACCTTC
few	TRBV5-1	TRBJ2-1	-	CASSLGQGYNEQFF	TGCGCCAGCAGCTTGGGACAAGGGTACAATGAGCAGTTCTTC
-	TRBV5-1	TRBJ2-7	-	CASSLDSIYEQYF	TGCGCCAGCAGCTTGGACTCAATCTACGAGCAGTACTTC
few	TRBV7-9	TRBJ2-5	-	CASSLDGGQETQYF	TGTGCCAGCAGCTTAGATGGGGGCCAAGAGACCCAGTACTTC
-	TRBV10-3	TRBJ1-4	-	CAIGRGANEKLFF	TGTGCCATCGGTCGGGGGGCGAATGAAAAACTGTTTTTT